This T cell receptor (beta chain) was profiled in a study of T cells in Graves' hyperthyroidism and ophthalmopathy. Amplified regions were TCR beta CDR3 sequences from RNA transcripts. A first-round RT-PCR of the TCR CDR3 used the HTBI primer set. MiXCR was run by TCRdb on the multiplex PCR reads, yielding one entry per CDR3 protein. This table has 300,000 or so distinct CDR3 sequences, approximately 15% appearing once. This clonotype was detected ten times or more. Antigen specificity is unknown. Germline V gene lookup returns CDR1 MDHEN and CDR2 SYDVKM. This CDR3 spans 18 amino acids. V was pared by 3 bases and J by 6 bases, with 15 bases of the junction left unmatched. Patients with uncontrolled infections, other autoimmune diseases, pregnancy or lactation were excluded. It was around 10 ml of fresh peripheral blood that supplied the PBMCs. Points from the study as a whole: Ophthalmopathy and stable hyperthyroidism were told apart by a 13 V-J model.

This sequence was found in a woman aged 55 to 70 with Graves' ophthalmopathy. The V and J genes are TRBV28 and TRBJ2-7, with 12 bases lining up with TRBD2. Sequenced sample: blood. This CDR3 is CASSFVTLAGGLISEQYF. The CDR3 DNA follows: TGTGCCAGCAGTTTCGTAACGCTAGCGGGAGGGCTAATATCCGAGCAGTACTTC.